This T cell receptor beta chain comes out of a study of shared clonotypes between healthy human individuals. CDR3 length: 14 amino acids. The germline V gene encodes CDR1 KGHSH and CDR2 LQKENI. V was trimmed by 3 bases and J by 5 bases, leaving 11 bases between them. Overall study findings and caveats: Sorted-subset samples were not fully sequenced, rarefaction indicated.

Regarding this clone: What it recognizes is unknown.

All donors qualified as healthy HIV-negative adults and had experienced no recent acute infections or vaccinations. Each donor was a Caucasian adult residing in Nashville, Tennessee. Using around 200 ng DNA, 25,000 to 35,000 T cell genomes, the sorted-subset replicate PCRs were run. Profiled with immunoSEQ multiplex PCR; TCRdb holds only in-frame clones, not every one. The profile shows 950,000 to 1,200,000 clones, 70% to 85% of them singletons. Specimen: memory CD4+ T cells from PBMCs. This sample's subset: CD45RA-negative fraction. This rearrangement joins TRBV18 to TRBJ2-1, with a weak D call TRBD2 (5 bases). The TCR sequence derives from a man aged 18 to 29 in good health. Some clones in this sample may be carry-over from other donors' samples. The CDR3 DNA follows: TGTGCCAGCTCACCCAGCGGCGGAGACAATGAGCAGTTCTTC. As protein: CASSPSGGDNEQFF.